The next 18 T cell receptor beta chains were all read from a single sample in a study of T cell responses to AZD1222 COVID-19 vaccine. Here immunoSEQ multiplex PCR was the method, and the copy in TCRdb shows in-frame clones only, minus some. In the table there are about 110,000 clones, about 92% of which are singletons. The material was peripheral blood, obtained 28 days after the second AZD1222 dose. These receptors were collected from an adult who received the AZD1222 COVID-19 vaccine.

The rearrangement links TRBV5-1 to TRBJ2-3; perhaps TRBD2 as D (5 bases). V lost 4 bases and J 0 bases, leaving 12 bases between the germline ends. CDR1 is SGHRS, CDR2 YFSETQ, per germline. CDR3 length: 15 amino acids. CDR3 residues: CASSGSGVSTDTQYF. The CDR3 DNA reads as TGCGCCAGCAGCGGGTCCGGGGTTAGCACAGATACGCAGTATTTT.

This clone was found once. CDR3 protein: CASSRTLTYNSPLHF. The CDR3, as DNA: TGCGCCAGCAGCCGGACATTGACTTATAATTCACCCCTCCACTTT. The chain recombines TRBV4-1 with TRBJ1-6; tentative D call: TRBD1 (5 bases). V was pared by 4 bases and J by 4 bases, with 11 bases between. The CDR3 has 15 amino acids. Germline V CDR1 and CDR2: MGHRA, YSYEKL.

The chain couples TRBV3-1 (or the pseudogene TRBV3-2) to TRBJ2-7, with D possibly being TRBD1 (6 bases). The V and J ends lost 1 base and 0 bases respectively, with 7 bases between them. Per germline, CDR1 LGHDT and CDR2 YNNKEL (reference sequence). This CDR3 contains 14 residues. The CDR3 DNA follows: TGTGCCAGCAGCCAAGGGACAGTCTCCTACGAGCAGTACTTC. Its translation is CASSQGTVSYEQYF.

The chain combines TRBV11-2 with TRBJ1-3, with D perhaps matching TRBD1 (5 bases). V shed 3 bases and J shed 1 base, with 10 bases lying between them. Germline CDR1 is SGHAT and CDR2 is FQNNGV. This CDR3 is 15 amino acids long. CDR3: CASSLVWGSGNTIYF. The DNA for the CDR3 is TGTGCCAGCAGCTTGGTTTGGGGGTCTGGAAACACCATATATTTT.

The gene calls are TRBV7-9 and TRBJ2-7; possibly TRBD2 for D (6 bases). The V and J ends lost 6 bases and 4 bases respectively, with 19 bases between them. The CDR3 has 15 amino acids. Germline values: CDR1 SEHNR, CDR2 FQNEAQ (reference sequence). CDR3 sequence reads: CASSFLAGSDYEQYF. DNA for the CDR3: TGTGCCAGCAGTTTCCTCGCGGGGTCTGATTACGAGCAGTACTTC.

This sequence joins TRBV6-5 and TRBJ2-2, with 10 bases fitting TRBD1. V shed 4 bases and J 5 bases; nucleotides not matched to a gene: 1. Germline loops: CDR1 MNHEY, CDR2 SVGAGI. The CDR3 consists of 14 residues. The DNA for the CDR3 is TGTGCCAGCAGTTGGGACAGGGGAACCGGGGAGCTGTTTTTT. Translated, it gives CASSWDRGTGELFF.

This sequence joins TRBV3-1 (or the pseudogene TRBV3-2) and TRBJ2-7; D not certain. CDR1 LGHDT and CDR2 YNNKEL come from the germline V gene (reference sequence). V shed 5 bases and J shed 6 bases, with 11 bases lying between them. The CDR3 consists of 12 residues. CDR3 region: CASSGDNVEQYF. CDR3 nucleotide sequence: TGTGCCAGCAGCGGCGACAACGTCGAGCAGTACTTC.

The chain uses TRBV19 and TRBJ2-7; possible D gene TRBD2, 5 bases. Between the trimmed V and J ends, which lost 4 bases and 1 base, there was a span of 11 bases. Germline CDR1 and CDR2: LNHDA and SQIVND (reference sequence). The CDR3 extends over 14 amino acids. CDR3 region: CASSTLTSSYEQYF. For the CDR3, the DNA is TGTGCCAGTAGTACCCTTACTAGTTCCTACGAGCAGTACTTC.

This sequence joins TRBV10-3 and TRBJ1-5; D possibly corresponds to TRBD1 (6 bases). CDR3 size: 13 residues. CDR1 and CDR2 from the germline V gene are ENHRY and SYGVKD. Trimming left V 9 bases short and J 4 bases short, with 13 bases between. CDR3 coding DNA: TGTGCCATTTCCGGGACACGAAATCAGCCCCAGCATTTT. Its protein is CAISGTRNQPQHF.

V is TRBV4-1 and J is TRBJ2-2; 10 positions match TRBD2. Germline V gene data show CDR1 as MGHRA and CDR2 as YSYEKL. V lost 2 bases to trimming and J lost 7 bases; unmatched junction nucleotides: 7. CDR3 length: 16 residues. CDR3 residues: CASSQLSSGGHGELFF. In DNA, the CDR3 is TGCGCCAGCAGCCAACTTTCTAGCGGGGGTCACGGGGAGCTGTTTTTT.

V gene TRBV5-1 combines with J gene TRBJ2-1; 8 nucleotides agree with TRBD2. Germline CDR1 reads SGHRS; CDR2 reads YFSETQ. CDR3 length: 16 residues. V lost 4 bases, J lost 5 bases, and 11 bases stayed unmatched. The CDR3 is CASSGGLALRNNEQFF. The CDR3 region has the DNA TGCGCCAGCAGCGGCGGACTAGCCCTGAGGAACAATGAGCAGTTCTTC. Full variable domain (rest looked up from reference TRBV5-1 and TRBJ2-1): KAGVTQTPRYLIKTRGQQVTLSCSPISGHRSVSWYQQTPGQGLQFLFEYFSETQRNKGNFPGRFSGRQFSNSRSEMNVSTLELGDSALYLCASSGGLALRNNEQFFGPGTRLTVL.

The chain is built from TRBV5-8 and TRBJ2-1; 7 positions agree with TRBD2. The length of the CDR3 is 15 residues. Germline CDR1 reads SGHTS; CDR2 reads YDEGEE. The J segment lost 3 bases and the V segment lost 3 bases, leaving 6 bases of the junction unmatched. CDR3 loop: CASSSTSRVYNEQFF. CDR3 nucleotides: TGTGCCAGCAGCTCGACTAGCCGAGTCTACAATGAGCAGTTCTTC.

The chain uses TRBV19 and TRBJ1-2, with D possibly being TRBD1 (6 bases). This CDR3 is built from 15 residues. Germline values: CDR1 LNHDA, CDR2 SQIVND (reference sequence). The V end was cut by 5 bases, the J end by 2 bases, with 15 bases between. DNA of the CDR3: TGTGCCAGTAGTCCCGACAGGAAGGCCAACTATGGCTACACCTTC. Residues: CASSPDRKANYGYTF.

This chain joins TRBV2 and TRBJ1-2; D remains ambiguous. Trimming took off 0 bases at V and 8 bases at J, with 16 bases between the two ends. Germline V gives CDR1 SNHLY, CDR2 FYNNEI. The CDR3 extends over 15 amino acids. CDR3 sequence: CASSEALQVPRGYTF. For the CDR3, the DNA is TGTGCCAGCAGTGAAGCGCTTCAGGTACCCAGAGGCTACACCTTC.

The chain is built from TRBV3-1 (or the pseudogene TRBV3-2) and TRBJ1-3; D is undetermined. The CDR3 contains 16 residues. The V and J ends lost 1 base and 0 bases respectively, with 10 bases between them. The germline V gene has CDR1 LGHDT and CDR2 YNNKEL (reference sequence). The CDR3 coding sequence is TGTGCCAGCAGCCAAGCAGCCAGGATCTCTGGAAACACCATATATTTT. This gives the protein CASSQAARISGNTIYF.

J is TRBJ2-1 and V is TRBV5-1; 7 bases agree with TRBD1. Germline V gives CDR1 SGHRS, CDR2 YFSETQ. The J segment lost 4 bases and the V segment lost 1 base, leaving 2 bases of the junction unmatched. The CDR3 is made up of 14 amino acids. As DNA, the CDR3 is TGCGCCAGCAGCTTGACAGGGGATTACAATGAGCAGTTCTTC. As protein: CASSLTGDYNEQFF.

The chain employs TRBV13 and TRBJ2-3; a possible D gene is TRBD1 (6 bases). CDR1 is PRHDT and CDR2 is FYEKMQ in the germline V gene (reference sequence). V was shortened by 3 bases and J by 2 bases, with 15 bases between the two germline ends. The CDR3 loop spans 16 amino acids. The DNA of the CDR3 is TGTGCCAGCAGCTTGAGGGGGTTCGGCACCACAGATACGCAGTATTTT. Its protein is CASSLRGFGTTDTQYF. The variable domain in full, completed from reference TRBV13 and TRBJ2-3, reads AAGVIQSPRHLIKEKRETATLKCYPIPRHDTVYWYQQGPGQDPQFLISFYEKMQSDKGSIPDRFSAQQFSDYHSELNMSSLELGDSALYFCASSLRGFGTTDTQYFGPGTRLTVL.

V gene TRBV7-8 combines with J gene TRBJ1-5; maybe TRBD1 (6 bases). The V and J ends lost 5 bases and 11 bases respectively, with 13 bases between them. This CDR3 has 12 residues. In germline, CDR1 is SGHVS, CDR2 FQNEAQ. CDR3 amino acids: CASSPGGTTQHF. The CDR3 nucleotides read TGTGCCAGCAGCCCCGGGGGGACAACCCAGCATTTT. Full variable domain (remainder filled in from reference TRBV7-8 and TRBJ1-5): GAGVSQSPRYKVAKRGQDVALRCDPISGHVSLFWYQQALGQGPEFLTYFQNEAQLDKSGLPSDRFFAERPEGSVSTLKIQRTQQEDSAVYLCASSPGGTTQHFGDGTRLSIL.